Below are 21 T cell receptor beta chains sequenced from a single sample in a study of blood T cells in healthy people across ages. Primed by a sample-barcoded 5' primer and a J-beta primer mix, a second PCR proceeded for roughly 6 to 12 cycles. TCRdb itself ran the 5' RACE reads through MiXCR, one entry per CDR3 protein. Counted here are 700,000 or so distinct CDR3 sequences, 40% to 45% occurring once; the ten biggest clones make up 30%. Source material: blood. All receptors derive from a man older than 75 in good health.

The chain combines TRBV20-1 with TRBJ2-2; D may be TRBD2 (6 bases). Germline CDR1 is DFQATT and CDR2 is SNEGSKA (reference sequence). V was shortened by 3 bases and J by 0 bases, with 11 bases between the two germline ends. The CDR3 length is 15 residues. The CDR3 nucleotides read TGCAGTGCTAGTTTCGCTAGCGCGAACACCGGGGAGCTGTTTTTT. Translation gives CSASFASANTGELFF.

The rearrangement joins TRBV20-1 to TRBJ2-7; a weak D match, TRBD2 (7 bases). TRBJ2-5 explains the end of the DNA better; the J call may be wrong. Germline CDR1 and CDR2: DFQATT and SNEGSKA (reference sequence). This CDR3 has 15 residues. CDR3 loop: CSARDFQGREETQYF. The CDR3 DNA is TGCAGTGCTAGAGATTTCCAGGGGAGGGAAGAGACCCAGTACTTC.

This chain connects TRBV7-9 to TRBJ1-5, with D unresolved. The CDR3 has 14 amino acids. Trimming cost V 1 base and J 1 base, with 5 bases left between them. Germline CDR1 and CDR2: SEHNR and FQNEAQ (reference sequence). This CDR3 is CASSLGTSNQPQHF. CDR3 DNA sequence: TGTGCCAGCAGCTTAGGAACGAGCAATCAGCCCCAGCATTTT.

This clonotype came up once. V usage is TRBV30 and J usage is TRBJ2-5; weak D call: TRBD2 (7 bases). The tail of the sequence fits TRBJ2-7 better, so the J call may be wrong. The CDR3 is 14 residues long. From germline, CDR1 is GTSNPN and CDR2 SVGIG (reference sequence). The CDR3 protein is CAWSVGGPPYEQYF. Here the CDR3 DNA reads TGTGCCTGGAGTGTCGGGGGGCCCCCCTACGAGCAGTACTTC.

This chain links TRBV7-3 with TRBJ2-1, with TRBD2 matching over 7 bases. Looked up from germline, CDR1 is SGHTA and CDR2 is FQGTGA. Trimming cost V 4 bases and J 7 bases; bases outside gene matches: 7. The CDR3 is 14 residues long. DNA of the CDR3: TGTGCCAGCAGCTCCACTAGCGTAAATAATGAGCAGTTCTTC. Encoded protein: CASSSTSVNNEQFF. The complete variable domain, with remaining parts taken from reference TRBV7-3 and TRBJ2-1, reads GAGVSQTPSNKVTEKGKYVELRCDPISGHTALYWYRQSLGQGPEFLIYFQGTGAADDSGLPNDRFFAVRPEGSVSTLKIQRTERGDSAVYLCASSSTSVNNEQFFGPGTRLTVL.

V is TRBV18 and J is TRBJ2-1, with TRBD2 matching over 9 bases. Germline V gene data show CDR1 as KGHSH and CDR2 as LQKENI. The CDR3 consists of 15 residues. J lost 10 bases, V lost 6 bases, and 13 bases had no gene match. The CDR3 region has the DNA TGTGCCAGCTCCCCGAGCGGGAGGTCGGAGACCGAGCAGTTCTTC. Translated, it gives CASSPSGRSETEQFF.

This clonotype appeared a few times. The V call is TRBV6-2 or TRBV6-3, the J call TRBJ2-7; either TRBD1 or TRBD2 may supply D (6 bases each). Germline CDR1 and CDR2: MNHEY and SVGEGT. The CDR3 spans 15 residues. Trimming cost V 5 bases and J 3 bases, with 17 bases left between them. In nucleotides, the CDR3 is TGTGCCAGCAGTCCTGCGGGACAAAACCTCTACGAGCAGTACTTC. This codes for CASSPAGQNLYEQYF.

The table lists this clonotype with a few counts. The chain links TRBV20-1 to TRBJ2-1; perhaps TRBD1 as D (6 bases). CDR1 and CDR2 from the germline V gene are DFQATT and SNEGSKA (reference sequence). The V end lost 1 base, the J end lost 0 bases, and 10 bases lay between the germline ends. This CDR3 region has 15 residues. The CDR3 loop is CSARAPGVSYNEQFF. CDR3 in DNA: TGCAGTGCTAGAGCCCCAGGGGTCTCCTACAATGAGCAGTTCTTC.

The gene calls are TRBV7-2 and TRBJ2-3; 7 bases map to TRBD2. Germline-derived CDR1 and CDR2 are SGHTA and FQGNSA. CDR3 length equals 17 residues. The junction had 8 bases not matched to a gene; V was cut back by 0 bases and J by 2 bases. In nucleotides, the CDR3 is TGTGCCAGCAGCTTAGCAGCGGCTAGCGGTCACACAGATACGCAGTATTTT. This translates into CASSLAAASGHTDTQYF.

The chain joins TRBV7-2 to TRBJ2-4, with a tentative D call TRBD1 (5 bases). The CDR3 loop spans 15 amino acids. Trimming took 11 bases from V and 7 from J, leaving 24 bases between them. Germline CDR1 reads SGHTA; CDR2 reads FQGNSA. The CDR3 DNA sequence: TGTGCCCGCACCACCTGGGGCAGCTTGACGAACATTCAGTACTTC. This gives the protein CARTTWGSLTNIQYF.

This clonotype was detected only a few times. The J gene is TRBJ2-7, the V gene TRBV9; possible D gene TRBD2, 6 bases. The V gene lost 1 base and the J gene lost 0 bases, with 8 bases spanning the gap. Germline-derived CDR1 and CDR2 are SGDLS and YYNGEE. CDR3 length: 14 amino acids. The CDR3 sequence: CASSVWGDSYEQYF. The CDR3 DNA is TGTGCCAGCAGCGTATGGGGGGACTCCTACGAGCAGTACTTC.

This clonotype was recorded a few times. The gene calls are TRBV3-1 and TRBJ1-5, with TRBD1 as a possible D gene (6 bases). V lost 5 bases to trimming and J lost 4 bases, with 9 bases between them. CDR1 is LGHDT and CDR2 is YNNKEL in the germline V gene (reference sequence). The CDR3 is 13 residues long. Here the CDR3 DNA reads TGTGCCAGCAGCGGGGGGCGAAATCAGCCCCAGCATTTT. It yields the protein CASSGGRNQPQHF.

As concerns this clonotype: A much larger clonotype is one base distant, so this may be a read error. The V and J genes are TRBV7-2 and TRBJ2-7, with 10 bases that match TRBD2. TRBJ2-4 explains the end of the DNA better; the J call may be wrong. Germline CDR1 reads SGHTA; CDR2 reads FQGNSA. The CDR3 length is 16 residues. The CDR3 region has the DNA TGTGCCAGCAGCTCAAGGACTAGCGGACGGGAAACCATTCAGTACTTC. It translates to CASSSRTSGRETIQYF.

This clonotype appeared many times. The chain is built from TRBV14 and TRBJ2-1, with 8 nucleotides matching TRBD2. CDR1 SGHDN and CDR2 FVKESK come from the germline V gene. CDR3 size: 14 residues. Unmatched junction bases numbered 7, after V lost 4 bases and J lost 8 bases. The CDR3 DNA follows: TGTGCCAGCAGCCCCGCGGGAGGAGTCCATGAGCAGTTCTTC. As protein: CASSPAGGVHEQFF.

This rearrangement joins TRBV3-1 to TRBJ2-6; D tentatively fits TRBD1 or TRBD2 (5 bases each). V was shortened by 8 bases and J by 4 bases, with 9 bases between the two germline ends. The CDR3 covers 13 residues. Per the germline V gene, CDR1 is LGHDT and CDR2 is YNNKEL (reference sequence). The CDR3 loop reads CASGGLGANVLTF. The CDR3 nucleotides are TGTGCCAGCGGGGGTCTCGGGGCCAACGTCCTGACTTTC.

V and J are TRBV20-1 and TRBJ2-7, with D unresolved. Germline V gene data show CDR1 as DFQATT and CDR2 as SNEGSKA (reference sequence). CDR3 length equals 16 residues. Trimming shortened V by 6 bases and J by 0 bases, and 21 bases separated the two germline ends. The DNA for the CDR3 is TGCAGTGCAGTGTCTCCGCAGGAAAGGAGCTCCTACGAGCAGTACTTC. It translates to CSAVSPQERSSYEQYF.

This clonotype is a singleton in its sample. The J gene is TRBJ2-4, the V gene TRBV20-1; 8 nucleotides match TRBD1. This CDR3 spans 13 amino acids. Trimming cost V 3 bases and J 8 bases; bases outside gene matches: 6. From germline, CDR1 is DFQATT and CDR2 SNEGSKA (reference sequence). As DNA, the CDR3 is TGCAGTGCTAGGAGACAGGGGTCCTACATTCAGTACTTC. Encoded protein: CSARRQGSYIQYF.

V is TRBV2 and J is TRBJ2-7; D ambiguous. There are 13 residues in the CDR3. V was trimmed by 5 bases and J by 3 bases, leaving 11 bases between them. Germline assignment: CDR1 SNHLY and CDR2 FYNNEI. CDR3 bases: TGTGCCAGCAGTACCGCCGTTTACTACGAGCAGTACTTC. Its translation: CASSTAVYYEQYF.

This clonotype has a handful of counts. The chain uses TRBV12-3 or TRBV12-4 and TRBJ2-1; 7 bases match TRBD1. The trim removed 7 bases at V and 5 bases at J, leaving 8 bases unmatched. This CDR3 has 14 amino acids. Here the CDR3 reads CASISDRANNEQFF. For the CDR3, the DNA is TGTGCCAGCATTTCCGACAGGGCAAACAATGAGCAGTTCTTC.

Regarding this clonotype: Sequence at one end of the junction differs from germline and may be a read error. This chain uses TRBV20-1 with TRBJ2-4, with 7 nucleotides matching TRBD1. Matching the DNA end better, TRBJ2-7 makes the J call doubtful. The CDR3 runs 13 residues. CDR1 is DFQATT, CDR2 SNEGSKA, per germline (reference sequence). In nucleotides, the CDR3 is TGCAGTGTTAGAGGGCAGGGGGTTCTCGAGCAGTACTTC. Protein: CSVRGQGVLEQYF.

The CDR3 loop is CSGDRVNAYNEQFF. Written as DNA, the CDR3 is TGCAGTGGGGACAGGGTGAATGCCTACAATGAGCAGTTCTTC. The V and J genes are TRBV20-1 and TRBJ2-1, with 9 nucleotides matching TRBD1. Germline CDR1 DFQATT, CDR2 SNEGSKA (reference sequence). The CDR3 loop spans 14 amino acids. Trimming removed 7 bases from V and 2 bases from J; junction bases left unmatched: 6.